This entry describes one TCR beta chain. Its antigen is not identified. J gave up 0 bases and V 4 bases, and 6 bases lay outside the gene matches. The CDR3 has 15 amino acids. Germline assignment: CDR1 MNHEY and CDR2 SMNVEV (reference sequence). This record comes from a study of T cell responses to AZD1222 COVID-19 vaccine. Study observations and caveats: The peak T cell response came first, and repertoires were sampled only after it.

The table came from immunoSEQ multiplex PCR; TCRdb's copy has only in-frame clones and leaves some out. The sample records about 100,000 clones, around 90% being singletons. The specimen was peripheral blood, collected on day 0 of AZD1222 vaccination. The genes are TRBV27 and TRBJ2-7; 7 nucleotides match TRBD1. The receptor comes from an adult in good health. The DNA for the CDR3 is TGTGCCAGCAGTTCCCGACAGGGCGACTCCTACGAGCAGTACTTC. This gives the protein CASSSRQGDSYEQYF.